This TCR beta chain emerged from a study of blood T cells in healthy people across ages. Whole-study findings and limits: It was held that diversity estimates obtained from one million T cells represented underestimates.

The CDR3 runs 12 residues. After removal of 6 bases from V and 1 base from J, the junction contained 2 bases not matched to a gene. CDR1 and CDR2 from the germline V gene are SQVTM and ANQGSEA. With regard to this clonotype: What it binds is not known.

A sample-barcoded 5' primer and a J-beta primer mix were used in a second PCR of roughly 6 to 11 cycles. A minimum of 2.5 million CDR3-containing paired-end reads was obtained for each sample. TCRdb fed the 5' RACE reads into MiXCR, producing one record per CDR3 protein. Among 540,000 or so distinct CDR3 sequences listed, about 25% were seen once. These data were likewise used in another study, on T cells of mothers and their children. That report notes: Addition of sample barcodes and 2-4 random nucleotides occurred through the M1S primer of the second PCR. The study obtained over 8 million TCR beta CDR3 reads per mother and some 3 million per child.

The V gene is TRBV29-1, the J gene TRBJ2-5; 7 bases line up with TRBD1. Sequencing was carried out using blood. The clonotype was recovered from a boy between 10 and 17 years old in good health. CDR3 region: CSVGTAQETQYF. CDR3 DNA sequence: TGCAGCGTGGGGACAGCCCAAGAGACCCAGTACTTC.